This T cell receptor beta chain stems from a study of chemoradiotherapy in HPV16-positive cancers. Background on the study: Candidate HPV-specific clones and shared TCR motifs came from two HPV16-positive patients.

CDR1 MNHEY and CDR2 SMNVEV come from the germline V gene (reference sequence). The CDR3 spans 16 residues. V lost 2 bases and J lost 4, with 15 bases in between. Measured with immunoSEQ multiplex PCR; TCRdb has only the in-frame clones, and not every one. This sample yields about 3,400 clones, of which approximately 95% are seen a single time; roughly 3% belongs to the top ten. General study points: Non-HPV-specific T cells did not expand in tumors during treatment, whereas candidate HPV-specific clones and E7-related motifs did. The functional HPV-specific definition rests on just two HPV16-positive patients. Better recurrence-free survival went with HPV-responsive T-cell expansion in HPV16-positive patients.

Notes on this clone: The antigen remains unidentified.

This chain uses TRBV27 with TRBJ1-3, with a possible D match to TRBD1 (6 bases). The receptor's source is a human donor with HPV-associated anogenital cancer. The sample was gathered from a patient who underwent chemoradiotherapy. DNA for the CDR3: TGTGCCAGCAGTTTAGGGACACCCGGGCCCGGAAACACCATATATTTT. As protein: CASSLGTPGPGNTIYF.